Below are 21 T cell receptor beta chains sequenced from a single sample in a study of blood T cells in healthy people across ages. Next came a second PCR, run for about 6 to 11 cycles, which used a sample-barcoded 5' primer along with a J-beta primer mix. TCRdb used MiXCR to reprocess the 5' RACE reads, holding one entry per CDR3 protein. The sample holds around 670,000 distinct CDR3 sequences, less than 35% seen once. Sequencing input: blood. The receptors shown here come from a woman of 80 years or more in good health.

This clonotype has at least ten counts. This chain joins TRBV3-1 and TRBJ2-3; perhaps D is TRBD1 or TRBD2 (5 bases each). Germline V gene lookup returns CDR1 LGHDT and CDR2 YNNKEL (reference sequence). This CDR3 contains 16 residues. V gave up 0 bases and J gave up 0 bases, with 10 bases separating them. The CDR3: CASSQEGVPSTDTQYF. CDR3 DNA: TGTGCCAGCAGCCAAGAGGGGGTACCTAGCACAGATACGCAGTATTTT.

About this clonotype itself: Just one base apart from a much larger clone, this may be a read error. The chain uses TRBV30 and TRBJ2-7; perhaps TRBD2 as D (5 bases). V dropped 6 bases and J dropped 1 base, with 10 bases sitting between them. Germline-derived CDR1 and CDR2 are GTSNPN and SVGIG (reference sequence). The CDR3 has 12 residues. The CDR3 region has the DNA TGTGCCTGTAACCCGGGGTCCTACGAGCAGTACTTC. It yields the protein CACNPGSYEQYF.

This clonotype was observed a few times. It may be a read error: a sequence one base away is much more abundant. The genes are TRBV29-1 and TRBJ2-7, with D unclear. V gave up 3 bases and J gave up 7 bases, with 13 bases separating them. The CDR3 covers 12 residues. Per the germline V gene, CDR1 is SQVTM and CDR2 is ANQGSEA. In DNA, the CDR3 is TGCAGCGTTGATTTCGGGTTCAATGAGCAGTACTTC. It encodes CSVDFGFNEQYF.

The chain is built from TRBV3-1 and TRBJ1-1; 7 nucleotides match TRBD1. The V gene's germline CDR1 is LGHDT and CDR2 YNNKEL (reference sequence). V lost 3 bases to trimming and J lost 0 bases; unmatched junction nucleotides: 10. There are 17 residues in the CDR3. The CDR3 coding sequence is TGTGCCAGCAGCCAGTCAATGGGCAGGGGGATGAACACTGAAGCTTTCTTT. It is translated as CASSQSMGRGMNTEAFF. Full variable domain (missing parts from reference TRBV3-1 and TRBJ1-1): DTAVSQTPKYLVTQMGNDKSIKCEQNLGHDTMYWYKQDSKKFLKIMFSYNNKELIINETVPNRFSPKSPDKAHLNLHINSLELGDSAVYFCASSQSMGRGMNTEAFFGQGTRLTVV.

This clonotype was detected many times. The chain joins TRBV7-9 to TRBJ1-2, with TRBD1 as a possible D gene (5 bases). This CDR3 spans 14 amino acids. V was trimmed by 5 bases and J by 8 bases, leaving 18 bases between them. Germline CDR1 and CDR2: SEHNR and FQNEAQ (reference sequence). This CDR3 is CASSPTTVPGGYTF. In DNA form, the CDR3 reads TGTGCCAGCAGCCCTACAACTGTGCCAGGGGGCTACACCTTC.

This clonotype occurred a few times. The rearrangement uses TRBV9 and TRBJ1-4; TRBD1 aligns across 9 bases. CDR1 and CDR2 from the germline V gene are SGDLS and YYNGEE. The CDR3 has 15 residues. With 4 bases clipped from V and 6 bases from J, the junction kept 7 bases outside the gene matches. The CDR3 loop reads CASSLTGGRDEKLFF. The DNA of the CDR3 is TGTGCCAGCAGCTTAACAGGGGGCCGGGATGAAAAACTGTTTTTT.

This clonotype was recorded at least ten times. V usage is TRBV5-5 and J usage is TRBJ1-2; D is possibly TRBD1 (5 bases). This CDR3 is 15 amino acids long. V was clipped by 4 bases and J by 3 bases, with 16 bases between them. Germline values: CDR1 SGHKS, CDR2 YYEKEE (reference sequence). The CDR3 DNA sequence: TGTGCCAGCAGCCCCCGGTGGGGACTTGACTATGGCTACACCTTC. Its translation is CASSPRWGLDYGYTF.

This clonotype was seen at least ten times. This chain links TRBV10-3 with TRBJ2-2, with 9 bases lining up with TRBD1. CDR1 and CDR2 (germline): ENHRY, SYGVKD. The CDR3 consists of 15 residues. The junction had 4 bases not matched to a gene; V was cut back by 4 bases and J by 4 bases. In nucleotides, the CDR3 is TGTGCCATCAGTGGGACAGGGGCCCCCACCGGGGAGCTGTTTTTT. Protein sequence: CAISGTGAPTGELFF.

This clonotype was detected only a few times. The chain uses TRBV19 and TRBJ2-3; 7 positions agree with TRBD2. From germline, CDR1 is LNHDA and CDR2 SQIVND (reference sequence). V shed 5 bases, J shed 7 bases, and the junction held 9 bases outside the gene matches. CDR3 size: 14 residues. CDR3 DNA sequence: TGTGCCAGTAGTGTGCAAGCGGGGCTTTATACGCAGTATTTT. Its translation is CASSVQAGLYTQYF.

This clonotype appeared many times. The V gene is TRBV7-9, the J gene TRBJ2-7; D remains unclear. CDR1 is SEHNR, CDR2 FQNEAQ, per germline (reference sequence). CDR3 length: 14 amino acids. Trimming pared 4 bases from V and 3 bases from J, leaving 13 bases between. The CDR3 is CASSSPWVGYEQYF. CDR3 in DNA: TGTGCCAGCAGCTCCCCCTGGGTGGGCTACGAGCAGTACTTC.

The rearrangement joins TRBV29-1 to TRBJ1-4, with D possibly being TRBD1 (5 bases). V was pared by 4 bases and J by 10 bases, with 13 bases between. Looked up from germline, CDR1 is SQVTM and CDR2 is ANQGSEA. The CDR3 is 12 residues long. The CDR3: CSVVLGGGKLFF. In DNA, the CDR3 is TGCAGCGTTGTGCTTGGGGGTGGAAAACTGTTTTTT.

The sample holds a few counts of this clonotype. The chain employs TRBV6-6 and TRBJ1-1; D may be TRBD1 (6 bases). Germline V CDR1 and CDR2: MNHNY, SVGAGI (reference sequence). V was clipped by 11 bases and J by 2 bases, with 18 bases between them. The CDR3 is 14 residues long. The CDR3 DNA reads TGTGCCGCGAAACTCGAAGGGGGAAACACTGAAGCTTTCTTT. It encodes CAAKLEGGNTEAFF.

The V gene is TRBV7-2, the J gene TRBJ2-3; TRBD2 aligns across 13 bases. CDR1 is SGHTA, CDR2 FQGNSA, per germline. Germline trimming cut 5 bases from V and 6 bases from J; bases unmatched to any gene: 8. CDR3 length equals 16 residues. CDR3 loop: CASSTGLAGQWDTQYF. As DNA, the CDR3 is TGTGCCAGCAGCACGGGACTAGCGGGACAGTGGGATACGCAGTATTTT.

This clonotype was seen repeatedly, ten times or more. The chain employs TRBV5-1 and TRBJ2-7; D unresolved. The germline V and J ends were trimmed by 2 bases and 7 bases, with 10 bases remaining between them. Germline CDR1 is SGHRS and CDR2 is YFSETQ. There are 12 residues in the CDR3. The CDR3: CASSFSSREQYF. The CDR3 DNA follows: TGCGCCAGCAGCTTTTCCTCCCGAGAGCAGTACTTC.

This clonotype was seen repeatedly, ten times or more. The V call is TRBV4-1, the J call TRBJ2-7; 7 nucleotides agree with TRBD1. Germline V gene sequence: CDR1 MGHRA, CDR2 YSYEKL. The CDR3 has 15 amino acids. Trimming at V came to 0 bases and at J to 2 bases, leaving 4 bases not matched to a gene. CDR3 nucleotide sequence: TGCGCCAGCAGCCAAGATAACAGGGGAACCTACGAGCAGTACTTC. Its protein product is CASSQDNRGTYEQYF.

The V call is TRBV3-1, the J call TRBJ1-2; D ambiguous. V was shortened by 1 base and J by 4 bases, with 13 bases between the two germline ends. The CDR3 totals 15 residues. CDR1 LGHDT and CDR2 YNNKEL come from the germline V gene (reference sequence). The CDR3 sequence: CASSQVLNGPYGYTF. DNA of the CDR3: TGTGCCAGCAGCCAAGTACTTAACGGACCCTATGGCTACACCTTC.

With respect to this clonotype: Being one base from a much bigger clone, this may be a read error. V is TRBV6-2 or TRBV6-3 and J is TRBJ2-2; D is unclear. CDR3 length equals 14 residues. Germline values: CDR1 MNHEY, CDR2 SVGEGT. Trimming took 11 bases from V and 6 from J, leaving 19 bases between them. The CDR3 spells CAGLGIDIPGELFF. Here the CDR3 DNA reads TGTGCCGGCTTGGGAATAGATATCCCCGGGGAGCTGTTTTTT.

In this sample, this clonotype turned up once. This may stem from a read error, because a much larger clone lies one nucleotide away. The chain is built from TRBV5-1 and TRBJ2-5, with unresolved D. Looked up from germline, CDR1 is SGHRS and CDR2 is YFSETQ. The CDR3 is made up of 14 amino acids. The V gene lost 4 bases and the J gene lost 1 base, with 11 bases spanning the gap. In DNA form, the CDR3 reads TGCGCCAGCAGCCCCAGACCCAGCCAAGAGACCCAGTACTTC. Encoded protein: CASSPRPSQETQYF.

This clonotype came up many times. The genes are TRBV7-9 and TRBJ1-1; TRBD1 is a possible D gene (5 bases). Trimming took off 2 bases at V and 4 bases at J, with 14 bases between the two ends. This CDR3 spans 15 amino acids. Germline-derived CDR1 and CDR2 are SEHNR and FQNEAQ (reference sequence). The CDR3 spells CASSLRGQLATEAFF. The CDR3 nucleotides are TGTGCCAGCAGCTTAAGAGGACAACTCGCCACTGAAGCTTTCTTT.

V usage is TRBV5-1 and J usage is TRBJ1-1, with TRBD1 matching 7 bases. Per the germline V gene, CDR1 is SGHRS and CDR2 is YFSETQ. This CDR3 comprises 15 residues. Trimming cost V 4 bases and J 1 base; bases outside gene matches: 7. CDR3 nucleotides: TGCGCCAGCAGCGCAGACAGGGTGACGAACACTGAAGCTTTCTTT. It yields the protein CASSADRVTNTEAFF.

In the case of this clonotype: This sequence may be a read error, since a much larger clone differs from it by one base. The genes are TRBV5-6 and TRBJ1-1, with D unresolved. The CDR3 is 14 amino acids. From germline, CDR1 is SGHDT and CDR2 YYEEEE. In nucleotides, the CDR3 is TGTGCCAGCAGAGCCGGGGTACCGAACATTGAAGCTTTCTTT. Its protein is CASRAGVPNIEAFF.